The present entry profiles one TCR beta chain with its context. This clone was observed a single time. The antigen this receptor binds is unknown. The input lacks base qualities; no much larger clone sits a single base away. In five patients from the biomarker study, CD4+ cells were sorted further to obtain CD25+CD127- cells. Lesional scalp punch biopsies and peripheral blood were collected from alopecia areata patients. PBMCs were isolated by density centrifugation and stained for CD3, CD4 and CD8, and CD4+ and CD8+ T cells were sorted on a FACSAria. Untreated alopecia areata patients were recruited as part of a multicenter biomarker study. Receptor amplification or capture employed the immunoSEQ multiplex PCR assay. RNA was extracted from all samples and reverse transcribed into cDNA, which served as template for TCR sequencing. SuperScript III was used for first-strand cDNA synthesis, primed with a 2:1 mix of oligo-dT and random hexamers. A synthetic immune receptor repertoire was used to gauge amplification bias, and whatever bias remained was removed computationally. The original pipeline was this. Raw reads were preprocessed for error removal, and CDR3 was defined according to IMGT conventions as running from the conserved cysteine to phenylalanine. Clonality was computed by normalizing Shannon entropy by log2 of the number of productive unique TCRs and subtracting the result from 1. Whether scalp clones were CD4 or CD8 was inferred by matching scalp TCRbeta sequences against CD4 and CD8 repertoires sorted from blood. TCRdb stores this immuneACCESS table with in-frame sequences only. Part of the clones is absent; in the studies checked, under half of the shortfall reflects unresolved V genes, and no reason is known for the rest. That table furnishes V, J and clone size, whereas the DNA furnished D and trimming. This sample holds 7,000 to 8,000 clones; 60% to 85% were observed only once. The ten biggest clones cover approximately 2.7% of the sample.

For CDR1 and CDR2, the germline V gene lists KGHSH and LQKENI. The CDR3 has 14 amino acids, counting the end cysteine and phenylalanine. Of all the DNA, just the CDR3 is kept, 42 bases in frame from base 1. Trimming accounts for 2 bases at V and 5 bases at J, while the number of junction bases matched to no gene is 4. The sample originates from a study of CD8+ T cells in alopecia areata (dated by TCRdb to 2016 to 2019). Turning to the overall study: The study used high-throughput TCRbeta sequencing to examine T cell clonal expansion in alopecia areata, in both the C3H/HeJ mouse model and human patients. Amplification of TCRbeta CDR3 regions was done by immunoSEQ multiplex PCR using 35 Vbeta forward primers and 13 Jbeta reverse primers. RNA was extracted with the PAXgene miRNA kit for fixed scalp, the miRNeasy kit for PBMCs, and the RNeasy kit for mouse skin. Scalp tissue and sorted CD4+ and CD8+ peripheral blood T cells from patchy and totalis/universalis alopecia areata patients and from healthy controls were covered by human TCRbeta sequencing. Scalp clonality was compared among normal scalp (n=4), patchy alopecia areata scalp (n=8), and alopecia totalis/universalis scalp (n=8).

Paper-wide results and their limitations: Higher clonality and more expanded CD8+ clones were observed in lesional scalp than in normal scalp, particularly in alopecia totalis/universalis, a finding suggestive of antigenic drive. Unlike mouse skin, where gammadelta T cells dominate, normal human skin contains resident alphabeta T cells that get sequenced too, which complicates analysis of the scalp TCR repertoire. Shared TCR sequences between patients were less evident than in mice, which may be partly attributable to HLA diversity in the patient population.

The TCR sequence derives from a human donor with alopecia areata. The V and J segments used are TRBV18 and TRBJ2-7; TRBD2 agrees with 9 junctional bases. Sequenced input: CD4+ Tregs sorted from blood. The nucleotide sequence reads as follows: TGTGCCAGCTCACCAGGGCGGGAGGGCCACGAGCAGTACTTC. It codes for CASSPGREGHEQYF.